Below are 25 T cell receptor beta chains sequenced from a single sample in a study of CD8 T cells in ankylosing spondylitis. Study results and caveats: A TCR beta motif of about 8 highly homologous variants seemed to mark ankylosing spondylitis blood.

Each CDR3 protein gets one entry after TCRdb re-called the 5' RACE reads with MiXCR. The sample carries about 220,000 distinct CDR3 sequences, around 6.6% recorded once. Antigens for these TCRs are unknown. Sequencing was done on a sample of blood, either unsorted or a sorted T cell fraction (not recorded which). The receptor set was obtained from a male donor with ankylosing spondylitis.

As concerns this clonotype: An end of the junction does not agree with germline; a read error may underlie this. The V gene is TRBV7-7, the J gene TRBJ2-7, with 8 bases fitting TRBD1. CDR3 length: 15 residues. Germline loops: CDR1 SSHAT, CDR2 FNYEAQ (reference sequence). The CDR3 is CASSSYPTGVDEQYF. The CDR3, as DNA: TGTGCTAGCAGCTCCTATCCGACAGGGGTCGACGAGCAGTACTTC. Full variable domain (remainder filled in from reference TRBV7-7 and TRBJ2-7): GAGVSQSPRYKVTKRGQDVTLRCDPISSHATLYWYQQALGQGPEFLTYFNYEAQPDKSGLPSDRFSAERPEGSISTLTIQRTEQRDSAMYRCASSSYPTGVDEQYFGPGTRLTVT.

This clonotype was recorded at least ten times. The V and J genes are TRBV12-3 or TRBV12-4 and TRBJ2-7; 7 bases line up with TRBD2. The CDR3 runs to 15 residues. The trim removed 5 bases at V and 2 bases at J, leaving 9 bases unmatched. The CDR3 protein is CASSMGGVTTYEQYF. The CDR3 DNA is TGTGCCAGCAGTATGGGAGGGGTAACCACCTACGAGCAGTACTTC.

The table lists this clonotype with many counts. This chain uses TRBV19 with TRBJ2-1; tentatively, D is TRBD1 (5 bases). The CDR3 contains 15 residues. Germline CDR1 and CDR2: LNHDA and SQIVND (reference sequence). V lost 3 bases and J 3 bases, leaving 12 bases between the germline ends. CDR3 protein: CASSIGQGRYNEQFF. The CDR3, as DNA: TGTGCCAGTAGTATTGGCCAGGGCCGCTACAATGAGCAGTTCTTC.

Only one count was recorded for this clonotype. This chain links TRBV24-1 with TRBJ2-1, with 10 nucleotides matching TRBD2. Trimming cost V 7 bases and J 2 bases; bases outside gene matches: 4. The CDR3 is made up of 15 amino acids. Germline V lookup: CDR1 KGHDR, CDR2 SFDVKD. CDR3 sequence: CATRPSGSPYNEQFF. The CDR3 DNA sequence: TGTGCCACCAGACCTAGCGGGAGCCCCTACAATGAGCAGTTCTTC.

This clonotype was seen many times. This chain links TRBV20-1 with TRBJ2-1; D might be TRBD2 (6 bases). The V gene's germline CDR1 is DFQATT and CDR2 SNEGSKA (reference sequence). The V and J ends lost 0 bases and 4 bases respectively, with 10 bases between them. The CDR3 totals 14 residues. The CDR3 sequence is CSARDSEGYNEQFF. The DNA for the CDR3 is TGCAGTGCTAGAGATTCGGAGGGGTACAATGAGCAGTTCTTC.

This clonotype occurred many times. The chain is built from TRBV11-2 and TRBJ2-5; D might be TRBD1 or TRBD2, each matching 7 bases. V lost 5 bases, J lost 5 bases, and 27 bases lay in between. The CDR3 sequence is 18 residues long. Per germline, CDR1 SGHAT and CDR2 FQNNGV. The chain's CDR3 is CASSIRGTTYTLSETQYF. CDR3 nucleotides: TGTGCCAGCAGCATCAGGGGGACTACTTATACCCTTTCGGAGACCCAGTACTTC.

This clonotype has at least ten counts. The CDR3 DNA reads as TGTGCCAGCAGCTTCATTCCAGAGCGGAACACTGAAGCTTTCTTT. This sequence encodes CASSFIPERNTEAFF. The J gene is TRBJ1-1, the V gene TRBV7-2; D unclear. Germline CDR1 reads SGHTA; CDR2 reads FQGNSA. This CDR3 region has 15 residues. Trimming removed 3 bases from V and 1 base from J, with 12 bases in between. Full variable domain (remainder filled in from reference TRBV7-2 and TRBJ1-1): GAGVSQSPSNKVTEKGKDVELRCDPISGHTALYWYRQSLGQGLEFLIYFQGNSAPDKSGLPSDRFSAERTGGSVSTLTIQRTQQEDSAVYLCASSFIPERNTEAFFGQGTRLTVV.

At least ten counts were recorded for this clonotype. This CDR3 is CASRSDRNQETQYF. DNA for the CDR3: TGTGCCAGCAGATCTGACAGGAACCAAGAGACCCAGTACTTC. This chain links TRBV5-5 with TRBJ2-5; possible D gene TRBD1, 6 bases. V lost 5 bases and J lost 0, with 11 bases in between. CDR3 length: 14 residues. From germline, CDR1 is SGHKS and CDR2 YYEKEE (reference sequence).

This clonotype turned up a few times. The chain links TRBV5-1 to TRBJ2-1; D could derive from TRBD1 or TRBD2 (5 bases each). The CDR3 length is 16 residues. Trimming left V 3 bases short and J 2 bases short, with 15 bases between. Germline CDR1 reads SGHRS; CDR2 reads YFSETQ. The DNA for the CDR3 is TGCGCCAGCAGCTATCGGGCCCGGGGCACCTACAATGAGCAGTTCTTC. Encoded protein: CASSYRARGTYNEQFF.

This clonotype has a count of ten or more. This chain joins TRBV21-1 and TRBJ2-5; the D call of TRBD1 is as the table states it, not checked on the DNA. TRBV21-1 is listed as a pseudogene. This CDR3 comprises 14 residues. As DNA, the CDR3 is TGTGCCAGCAGCAAAGGTCAGGGGTTGGAGACCCAGTACTTC. This gives the protein CASSKGQGLETQYF.

This clonotype was counted many times. The V and J genes are TRBV20-1 and TRBJ1-2; D is possibly TRBD1 (5 bases). Per germline, CDR1 DFQATT and CDR2 SNEGSKA (reference sequence). The V end was cut by 1 base, the J end by 5 bases, with 11 bases between. This CDR3 region has 13 residues. This CDR3 reads CSARVGTDYGYTF. CDR3 in DNA: TGCAGTGCTAGAGTTGGGACGGATTATGGCTACACCTTC.

This clonotype was found a few times. The chain links TRBV13 to TRBJ2-2; D unclear. The CDR3 sequence is 16 residues long. Trimming removed 0 bases at V and 1 base at J, with 9 bases between. Per the germline V gene, CDR1 is PRHDT and CDR2 is FYEKMQ (reference sequence). CDR3 coding DNA: TGTGCCAGCAGCTTAGGAAGAGAAGGGAACACCGGGGAGCTGTTTTTT. This sequence encodes CASSLGREGNTGELFF. The full variable domain, its missing parts supplied by reference TRBV13 and TRBJ2-2, is AAGVIQSPRHLIKEKRETATLKCYPIPRHDTVYWYQQGPGQDPQFLISFYEKMQSDKGSIPDRFSAQQFSDYHSELNMSSLELGDSALYFCASSLGREGNTGELFFGEGSRLTVL.

This clonotype has ten or more counts. The chain is built from TRBV24-1 and TRBJ2-3; 10 bases match TRBD2. After removal of 5 bases from V and 2 bases from J, the junction contained 6 bases not matched to a gene. The CDR3 spans 16 residues. Per germline, CDR1 KGHDR and CDR2 SFDVKD. The CDR3 bases are TGTGCCACCAGTGTGGCTAGCGGGGGCATCACAGATACGCAGTATTTT. As protein: CATSVASGGITDTQYF.

Here the CDR3 reads CASSLGPTYGYTF. The CDR3 region has the DNA TGTGCCAGCAGCTTAGGTCCGACCTATGGCTACACCTTC. The V gene is TRBV7-9, the J gene TRBJ1-2; D ambiguous. CDR3 length equals 13 residues. The V end lost 1 base, the J end lost 4 bases, and 7 bases lay between the germline ends. Germline CDR1 is SEHNR and CDR2 is FQNEAQ (reference sequence).

There are many counts of this clonotype. The chain combines TRBV4-3 with TRBJ2-1, with 10 nucleotides matching TRBD2. Germline loops: CDR1 LGHNA, CDR2 YSLEER. The J segment lost 5 bases and the V segment lost 1 base, leaving 5 bases of the junction unmatched. CDR3 length equals 16 residues. The CDR3 coding sequence is TGCGCCAGCAGCCAAGGCCCGGGACTAGCGCACAATGAGCAGTTCTTC. As protein: CASSQGPGLAHNEQFF.

This clonotype was seen only a few times. The rearrangement links TRBV6-2 or TRBV6-3 to TRBJ1-5; possible D gene TRBD1, 6 bases. The germline V gene encodes CDR1 MNHEY and CDR2 SVGEGT. This CDR3 has 14 amino acids. Trimming pared 3 bases from V and 5 bases from J, leaving 11 bases between. The CDR3 region has the DNA TGTGCCAGCAGTTATGCGGACAGATATCAGCCCCAGCATTTT. Protein product: CASSYADRYQPQHF.

There are many counts of this clonotype. The chain couples TRBV20-1 to TRBJ1-2, with D possibly being TRBD1 (5 bases). The CDR3 length is 11 residues. Germline V gene lookup returns CDR1 DFQATT and CDR2 SNEGSKA (reference sequence). DNA of the CDR3: TGCAGCTTTCCGGGGGGACGCGGCTACACCTTC. Amino acids: CSFPGGRGYTF.

Ten or more counts support this clonotype. The chain is built from TRBV28 and TRBJ2-7, with D maybe TRBD2 (5 bases). This CDR3 is 11 amino acids long. Per germline, CDR1 MDHEN and CDR2 SYDVKM. Trimming stripped 8 bases from V and 5 bases from J, with 10 bases between. CDR3 coding DNA: TGTGCCAGCGGGAGCGGAGACGAGCAGTACTTC. This sequence encodes CASGSGDEQYF.

There are many counts of this clonotype. The V and J genes are TRBV25-1 and TRBJ1-2, with a possible D match to TRBD1 (5 bases). CDR3 length equals 12 residues. V was clipped by 6 bases and J by 6 bases, with 11 bases between them. Germline values: CDR1 MGHDK, CDR2 SYGVNS. The CDR3 coding sequence is TGTGCCAGCAGAGCGGGCAGGGATGGCTACACCTTC. It translates to CASRAGRDGYTF.

This clonotype was seen ten or more times. V and J are TRBV4-1 and TRBJ1-1, with D tentatively TRBD1 (5 bases). The CDR3 covers 14 residues. Trimming pared 1 base from V and 3 bases from J, leaving 9 bases between. Germline V lookup: CDR1 MGHRA, CDR2 YSYEKL. CDR3: CASSQGRGDTEAFF. The CDR3 DNA sequence: TGCGCCAGCAGCCAAGGGAGAGGGGACACTGAAGCTTTCTTT.

This clonotype was seen ten or more times. V is TRBV5-6 and J is TRBJ1-4; 7 bases map to TRBD1. Germline V gene sequence: CDR1 SGHDT, CDR2 YYEEEE. The CDR3 has 16 residues. V was clipped by 8 bases and J by 0 bases; unmatched bases: 10. This CDR3 is CASQLGTVATNEKLFF. The CDR3 nucleotides are TGTGCCAGTCAACTCGGGACAGTTGCAACTAATGAAAAACTGTTTTTT.

This clonotype was counted at least ten times. V gene TRBV4-3 combines with J gene TRBJ1-1, with 7 bases fitting TRBD1. V was clipped by 4 bases and J by 1 base; unmatched bases: 9. Germline CDR1 and CDR2: LGHNA and YSLEER. The CDR3 runs 16 residues. CDR3 region: CASSLAGTAPNTEAFF. Here the CDR3 DNA reads TGCGCCAGCAGCCTCGCCGGGACAGCCCCGAACACTGAAGCTTTCTTT.

Ten or more counts support this clonotype. The chain combines TRBV20-1 with TRBJ1-1, with 10 bases aligning to TRBD1. Germline CDR1 and CDR2: DFQATT and SNEGSKA (reference sequence). Trimming at V came to 6 bases and at J to 6 bases, leaving 13 bases not matched to a gene. The CDR3 loop spans 15 amino acids. The CDR3 DNA reads as TGCAGTGCCACCTGGCCGGGACAGGGGACACCTGAAGCTTTCTTT. Its translation is CSATWPGQGTPEAFF.

The gene calls are TRBV23-1 and TRBJ2-3; TRBD2 matches at 13 bases. TRBV23-1 is an open reading frame, and its role is uncertain. V shed 6 bases, J shed 0 bases, and the junction held 3 bases outside the gene matches. The CDR3 is 16 residues long. The CDR3 sequence: CASRGLAGTSTDTQYF. As DNA, the CDR3 is TGCGCCAGCAGGGGACTAGCGGGAACTAGCACAGATACGCAGTATTTT.

This clonotype has at least ten counts. The V call is TRBV20-1, the J call TRBJ1-5; D may be TRBD1 (6 bases). CDR3 length: 15 residues. The V end lost 6 bases, the J end lost 3 bases, and 18 bases lay between the germline ends. From germline, CDR1 is DFQATT and CDR2 SNEGSKA (reference sequence). The CDR3 protein is CSAHRDISINQPQHF. Written as DNA, the CDR3 is TGCAGTGCCCATCGGGACATAAGCATCAATCAGCCCCAGCATTTT.